The rows below give T cell receptor beta chains drawn from one sample of a study of response to subunit inactivated influenza vaccine. TCRdb reanalysed the RT-PCR reads using MiXCR and keeps one entry per CDR3 protein. The profile shows hundreds of thousands of distinct CDR3 sequences, 15% to 20% of them singletons. Sample: PBMCs from blood, taken more than 4 days after vaccination. These receptors were obtained from a man in his fifties who received an inactivated influenza vaccine. CDR3s include the opening cysteine and the closing phenylalanine or tryptophan. Fields, in order: clone size, D gene, J gene, V gene, CDR3 protein, CDR3 DNA. A D gene is named only where the DNA matches it firmly. Not every row has a clone size; where given, it reads once, few, many or a size class.

clone size: .
D gene: .
J gene: TRBJ1-6
V gene: TRBV20-1
CDR3 protein: CSARDGTVNSPLHF
CDR3 DNA: TGCAGTGCTAGAGATGGCACAGTTAATTCACCCCTCCACTTT

clone size: many
D gene: TRBD1
J gene: TRBJ2-7
V gene: TRBV28
CDR3 protein: CASSHTGGTHYEQYF
CDR3 DNA: TGTGCCAGCAGTCATACAGGGGGCACTCATTACGAGCAGTACTTC

clone size: few
D gene: .
J gene: TRBJ2-3
V gene: TRBV6-2/TRBV6-3
CDR3 protein: CASSYSPGTDTQYF
CDR3 DNA: TGTGCCAGCAGTTACTCTCCAGGCACAGATACGCAGTATTTT

clone size: many
D gene: TRBD1
J gene: TRBJ1-2
V gene: TRBV20-1
CDR3 protein: CSAPRTGGYGYTF
CDR3 DNA: TGCAGTGCTCCCAGAACAGGGGGATATGGCTACACCTTC

clone size: .
D gene: TRBD1
J gene: TRBJ2-1
V gene: TRBV5-1
CDR3 protein: CASSMNPPGQGANEQFF
CDR3 DNA: TGCGCCAGCAGCATGAACCCACCGGGACAGGGGGCCAATGAGCAGTTCTTC

clone size: .
D gene: TRBD2
J gene: TRBJ2-7
V gene: TRBV5-4
CDR3 protein: CASSLGGGDYEQYF
CDR3 DNA: TGTGCCAGCAGCTTGGGCGGGGGTGACTACGAGCAGTACTTC

clone size: few
D gene: .
J gene: TRBJ2-7
V gene: TRBV20-1
CDR3 protein: CSARDGGQVYYEQYF
CDR3 DNA: TGCAGTGCTAGAGATGGAGGTCAGGTATACTACGAGCAGTACTTC

clone size: .
D gene: TRBD2
J gene: TRBJ2-3
V gene: TRBV28
CDR3 protein: CASSLRGLAPDTQYF
CDR3 DNA: TGTGCCAGCAGCTTACGGGGACTAGCCCCAGATACGCAGTATTTT

clone size: few
D gene: .
J gene: TRBJ2-3
V gene: TRBV5-1
CDR3 protein: CASNSQGYTDTQYF
CDR3 DNA: TGCGCCAGCAATAGCCAGGGGTACACAGATACGCAGTATTTT

clone size: many
D gene: TRBD1
J gene: TRBJ1-6
V gene: TRBV5-6
CDR3 protein: CASSLGQGRSPLHF
CDR3 DNA: TGTGCCAGCAGCCTAGGACAGGGTCGCTCACCCCTCCACTTT